One sample yielded the 20 T cell receptor beta chains listed below, sequenced in a study of T cell clonotyping in hematopoietic cell transplantation. The time point is: recipient sample about 28 days before transplant, after cytoreduction. Clones were sequenced by immunoSEQ multiplex PCR, and TCRdb holds only the in-frame ones, with some missing. The sample lists 15,000 to 20,000 clones, 86% seen once, with around 8.1% in the top ten. This material consisted of peripheral blood mononuclear cells, taken before stem cell transplant. The receptors originated from a man aged 50 to 59 with acute myeloid leukemia. Some clones in this sample may be carry-over from other donors' samples.

The V call is TRBV7-2, the J call TRBJ2-7; D is tentatively TRBD1 or TRBD2 (5 bases each). Trimming cost V 6 bases and J 6 bases, with 18 bases left between them. Germline CDR1 reads SGHTA; CDR2 reads FQGNSA. CDR3 size: 14 residues. The CDR3 coding sequence is TGTGCCAGCAGACCCGCCGGGGCAGTAGCCGAGCAGTACTTC. Translating gives CASRPAGAVAEQYF.

CDR3 in DNA: TGTGCCAGCAGCTTTGGACAGGCACTCTACGAGCAGTACTTC. This encodes CASSFGQALYEQYF. The V call is TRBV7-6, the J call TRBJ2-5; 7 nucleotides line up with TRBD1. The DNA end is more similar to TRBJ2-7, so the J call may be wrong. The germline CDR1 and CDR2 sequences are SGHVS and FNYEAQ. CDR3 length: 14 residues.

The chain has TRBV13 and TRBJ1-3; perhaps TRBD1 as D (6 bases). The germline V gene has CDR1 PRHDT and CDR2 FYEKMQ (reference sequence). CDR3 length equals 15 residues. V lost 3 bases to trimming and J lost 0 bases, with 9 bases between them. The CDR3 DNA sequence: TGTGCCAGCAGCTTCGCGACAGGCTCTGGAAACACCATATATTTT. It specifies CASSFATGSGNTIYF.

The chain is built from TRBV4-3 and TRBJ2-2, with 7 bases lining up with TRBD1. The CDR3 sequence is 15 residues long. The germline V gene encodes CDR1 LGHNA and CDR2 YSLEER. The V gene end was trimmed by 7 bases and the J gene end by 1 base; junction bases not matched to a gene: 6. The CDR3 DNA reads as TGCGCCAGCACCTCCGGGACAGAGAACACCGGGGAGCTGTTTTTT. It is translated as CASTSGTENTGELFF.

This clone was seen a few times. The chain joins TRBV5-6 to TRBJ1-1; D is possibly TRBD1 (6 bases). CDR3 size: 13 residues. The V end was cut by 0 bases, the J end by 4 bases, with 7 bases between. Germline loops: CDR1 SGHDT, CDR2 YYEEEE. As DNA, the CDR3 is TGTGCCAGCAGCTTGGGGGGGCCCACTGAAGCTTTCTTT. Translation: CASSLGGPTEAFF.

The chain has TRBV4-1 and TRBJ2-7; unclear D gene. Germline values: CDR1 MGHRA, CDR2 YSYEKL. Trimming left V 4 bases short and J 5 bases short, with 12 bases between. The CDR3 has 13 amino acids. The CDR3 nucleotides are TGCGCCAGCAGCCCGGGCCCCTGGGACGAGCAGTACTTC. Translating it yields CASSPGPWDEQYF.

The gene calls are TRBV6-5 and TRBJ2-1; D call uncertain. The V gene's germline CDR1 is MNHEY and CDR2 SVGAGI. CDR3 size: 11 residues. Trimming left V 5 bases short and J 7 bases short, with 6 bases between. CDR3 loop: CASSKRNEQFF. The CDR3 DNA is TGTGCCAGCAGTAAGAGAAATGAGCAGTTCTTC.

The V and J genes are TRBV19 and TRBJ1-2, with TRBD1 identical over 7 bases. This CDR3 has 14 residues. CDR1 and CDR2 (germline): LNHDA, SQIVND (reference sequence). Trimming at V came to 6 bases and at J to 5 bases, leaving 9 bases not matched to a gene. The CDR3 DNA reads TGTGCCAGTAGCCCCGGGGAGGGGGCATATGGCTACACCTTC. Encoded protein: CASSPGEGAYGYTF.

This chain connects TRBV4-1 to TRBJ1-6; TRBD1 matches 7 bases. CDR1 MGHRA and CDR2 YSYEKL come from the germline V gene. CDR3 length: 15 residues. Germline trimming cut 3 bases from V and 4 bases from J; bases unmatched to any gene: 3. CDR3 sequence (DNA): TGCGCCAGCAGCCAGCCGGGACAGTATAATTCACCCCTCCACTTT. Translation: CASSQPGQYNSPLHF.

The chain combines TRBV9 with TRBJ2-2; D might be TRBD2 (7 bases). The CDR3 spans 15 residues. Germline V gene data show CDR1 as SGDLS and CDR2 as YYNGEE. Trimming removed 4 bases from V and 4 bases from J, with 14 bases in between. CDR3 nucleotides: TGTGCCAGCAGCCCCCGGGGGGCGTTCACCGGGGAGCTGTTTTTT. Encoded protein: CASSPRGAFTGELFF.

The chain couples TRBV7-9 to TRBJ1-6; D uncertain. V lost 1 base to trimming and J lost 9 bases, with 10 bases between them. CDR1 is SEHNR and CDR2 is FQNEAQ in the germline V gene (reference sequence). This CDR3 has 14 residues. The CDR3 loop is CASSLGGNPSPLHF. The CDR3 DNA reads as TGTGCCAGCAGCTTAGGTGGGAACCCTTCACCCCTCCACTTT.

V usage is TRBV7-3 and J usage is TRBJ2-2, with D unclear. Trimming left V 1 base short and J 7 bases short, with 10 bases between. Germline lookup yields CDR1 SGHTA and CDR2 FQGTGA. The CDR3 is 14 amino acids. CDR3 coding DNA: TGTGCCAGCAGCTTAAATGGGCGAGGCGGGGAGCTGTTTTTT. Translating gives CASSLNGRGGELFF.

The chain combines TRBV25-1 with TRBJ1-2, with D perhaps matching TRBD1 (6 bases). Per the germline V gene, CDR1 is MGHDK and CDR2 is SYGVNS. The CDR3 runs 14 residues. The germline V and J ends were trimmed by 6 bases and 3 bases, with 14 bases remaining between them. DNA for the CDR3: TGTGCCAGCAGCCCGGGGGGGGGCCACTATGGCTACACCTTC. Translated: CASSPGGGHYGYTF.

The chain employs TRBV15 and TRBJ1-1; D gene unclear. The V gene's germline CDR1 is LNHNV and CDR2 YYDKDF (reference sequence). The CDR3 is 13 residues long. Trimming cost V 0 bases and J 3 bases, with 5 bases left between them. Here the CDR3 reads CATSRDRHTEAFF. CDR3 in DNA: TGTGCCACCAGCAGAGACAGACACACTGAAGCTTTCTTT.

J is TRBJ2-1 and V is TRBV7-8; D is undetermined. The CDR3 is made up of 15 amino acids. Germline V CDR1 and CDR2: SGHVS, FQNEAQ. The V gene lost 5 bases and the J gene lost 3 bases, with 14 bases spanning the gap. The CDR3 protein is CASSRGRSLYNEQFF. The CDR3 DNA is TGTGCCAGCAGCCGCGGACGGTCCCTCTACAATGAGCAGTTCTTC. The variable domain in full, with the rest retrieved from reference TRBV7-8 and TRBJ2-1, is GAGVSQSPRYKVAKRGQDVALRCDPISGHVSLFWYQQALGQGPEFLTYFQNEAQLDKSGLPSDRFFAERPEGSVSTLKIQRTQQEDSAVYLCASSRGRSLYNEQFFGPGTRLTVL.

In DNA form, the CDR3 reads TGTGCCAGCAGCTGGACTACCCCCGATACGCAGTATTTT. It yields the protein CASSWTTPDTQYF. This rearrangement joins TRBV7-2 to TRBJ2-3; a weak D match, TRBD2 (6 bases). The CDR3 is made up of 13 amino acids. Germline CDR1 reads SGHTA; CDR2 reads FQGNSA. V was cut by 4 bases and J by 6 bases, with 11 bases left in between.

The V gene is TRBV14, the J gene TRBJ1-1; 7 nucleotides match TRBD1. The CDR3 has 15 residues. V lost 4 bases, J lost 1 base, and 6 bases stayed unmatched. Germline V gene lookup returns CDR1 SGHDN and CDR2 FVKESK. Here the CDR3 DNA reads TGTGCCAGCAGCCTTACAGGGGCGCCGAACACTGAAGCTTTCTTT. Amino acid sequence: CASSLTGAPNTEAFF.

This clone was seen once. J is TRBJ1-1 and V is TRBV19; D is unresolved. Germline CDR1 reads LNHDA; CDR2 reads SQIVND (reference sequence). This CDR3 spans 12 amino acids. Between the trimmed V and J ends, which lost 1 base and 6 bases, there was a span of 6 bases. CDR3: CASSIGGPEAFF. The CDR3 DNA reads as TGTGCCAGTAGTATAGGTGGACCTGAAGCTTTCTTT.

Remarks on this clone: At one boundary the junction diverges from the germline segment, which might be a read error. This chain links TRBV2 with TRBJ2-5, with a weak D call TRBD2 (6 bases). The CDR3 is 11 amino acids. Germline V gene lookup returns CDR1 SNHLY and CDR2 FYNNEI. CDR3 sequence: CASSERALSHF. In DNA form, the CDR3 reads TGTGCCAGCAGCGAGCGGGCTCTCTCGCACTTC.

The V and J genes are TRBV7-2 and TRBJ2-7; D ambiguous. Trimming removed 4 bases from V and 2 bases from J, with 12 bases in between. CDR3 size: 14 residues. CDR1 and CDR2 from the germline V gene are SGHTA and FQGNSA. CDR3 protein: CASSSRTWPYEQYF. In DNA, the CDR3 is TGTGCCAGCAGCTCCCGGACCTGGCCCTACGAGCAGTACTTC.